This T cell receptor (beta chain) was identified during a study of human CD8 memory T cell subsets. In terms of frequency, this clonotype is medium-sized. The target antigen is unknown. There are 15 residues in the CDR3. From germline, CDR1 is SGHVS and CDR2 FQNEAQ. Study-level results: Only T cell receptor beta chains were sequenced in this study.

Preparation of the TCR beta libraries relied on UMI-labeled 5' RACE. TCRdb processed the 5' RACE reads again and assigns one entry to each CDR3 protein, with no DNA. This listing includes some 7,000 distinct CDR3 sequences. Progenitor exhausted-like CD8+ memory cells (TPEX) were CCR7+ PD-1+ TIGIT+. Enrichment for total CD8+ T cells was performed by negative magnetic separation. This clonotype was obtained from a human donor in good health. The J gene is TRBJ1-1, the V gene TRBV7-8. What was sequenced was CD8+ T cells from PBMCs. CDR3 protein: CASSGSGGLITEAFF. Variable domain in full (rest from reference TRBV7-8 and TRBJ1-1): GAGVSQSPRYKVAKRGQDVALRCDPISGHVSLFWYQQALGQGPEFLTYFQNEAQLDKSGLPSDRFFAERPEGSVSTLKIQRTQQEDSAVYLCASSGSGGLITEAFFGQGTRLTVV.